This T cell receptor (beta chain) was sequenced for a study of PD-1 blockade in mismatch repair-deficient tumors. Data came from immunoSEQ multiplex PCR; TCRdb stores just in-frame clones and leaves some out. Of 80,000 to 130,000 clones in the sample, about 79% were seen once. All patients were mismatch repair deficient, assessed by either PCR or immunohistochemistry. Regarding this clone: Its antigen remains unidentified.

The study, taken as a whole, reports: After pembrolizumab, tumor-resident clones rose rapidly, then generally contracted before radiologic responses.

This clonotype originated in an adult with mismatch repair-deficient cancer. Here the sequenced sample was peripheral blood, taken 36 weeks after starting pembrolizumab.

In DNA, the CDR3 is TGTGCCAGCAGTTACTCGGGCCAGGGCGTCGAAAAACTGTTTTTT. Amino acids: CASSYSGQGVEKLFF. The chain employs TRBV6-5 and TRBJ1-4; maybe TRBD1 (5 bases). The ends were cut back, 0 bases at V and 8 bases at J, with 13 bases in the middle. In germline, CDR1 is MNHEY, CDR2 SVGAGI. The CDR3 runs 15 residues.